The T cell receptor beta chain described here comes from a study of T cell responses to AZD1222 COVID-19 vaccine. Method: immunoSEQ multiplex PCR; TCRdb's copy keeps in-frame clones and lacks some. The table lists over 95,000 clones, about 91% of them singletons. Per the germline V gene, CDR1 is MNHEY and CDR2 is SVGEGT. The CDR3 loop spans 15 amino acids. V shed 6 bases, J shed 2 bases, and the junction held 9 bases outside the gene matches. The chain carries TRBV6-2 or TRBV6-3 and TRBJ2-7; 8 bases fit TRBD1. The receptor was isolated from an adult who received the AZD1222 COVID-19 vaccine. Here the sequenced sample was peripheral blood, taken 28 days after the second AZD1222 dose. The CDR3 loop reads CASSSDRGPPYEQYF. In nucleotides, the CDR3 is TGTGCCAGCAGCTCCGACAGGGGTCCCCCCTACGAGCAGTACTTC.